The clone carrying this T cell receptor (beta chain) has at least ten counts. From germline, CDR1 is ENHRY and CDR2 SYGVKD. CDR3 length equals 15 residues. The V gene end was trimmed by 1 base and the J gene end by 5 bases; junction bases not matched to a gene: 4. This specimen belongs to a study of neurological immune-mediated disorders. TCRdb used MiXCR to reprocess the 5' RACE reads, holding one entry per CDR3 protein. The sample yields tens of thousands of distinct CDR3 sequences, 17% seen once. The gene calls are TRBV10-3 and TRBJ2-2; TRBD1 aligns across 7 bases. This sequence originates from a middle-aged woman in good health. The sample was PBMCs. This CDR3 reads CAISEFTQGTGELFF. The CDR3 nucleotides are TGTGCCATCAGTGAGTTCACACAGGGGACCGGGGAGCTGTTTTTT.